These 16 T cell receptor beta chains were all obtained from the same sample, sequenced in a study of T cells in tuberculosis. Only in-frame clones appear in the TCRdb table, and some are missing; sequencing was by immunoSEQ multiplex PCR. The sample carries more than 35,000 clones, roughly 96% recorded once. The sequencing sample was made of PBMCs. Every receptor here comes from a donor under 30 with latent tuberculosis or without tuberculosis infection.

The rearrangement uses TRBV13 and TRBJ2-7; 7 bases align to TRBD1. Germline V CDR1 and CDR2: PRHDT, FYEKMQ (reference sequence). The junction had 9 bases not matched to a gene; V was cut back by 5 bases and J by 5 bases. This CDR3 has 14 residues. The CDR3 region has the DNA TGTGCCAGCAGCCCAACGTCAGGGGGTCACGAGCAGTACTTC. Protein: CASSPTSGGHEQYF.

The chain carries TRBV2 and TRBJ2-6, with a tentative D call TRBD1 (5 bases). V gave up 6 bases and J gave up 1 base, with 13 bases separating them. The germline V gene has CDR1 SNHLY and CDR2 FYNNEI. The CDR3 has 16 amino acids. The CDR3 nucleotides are TGTGCCAGCAGCCGCAGGGTTACTTCTGGGGCCAACGTCCTGACTTTC. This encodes CASSRRVTSGANVLTF.

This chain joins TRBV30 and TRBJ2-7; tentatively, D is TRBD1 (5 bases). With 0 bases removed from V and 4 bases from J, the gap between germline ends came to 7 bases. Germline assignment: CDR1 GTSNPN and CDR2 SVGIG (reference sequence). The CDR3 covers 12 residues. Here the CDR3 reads CAWSVDSYEQYF. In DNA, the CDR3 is TGTGCCTGGAGTGTAGACAGTTACGAGCAGTACTTC.

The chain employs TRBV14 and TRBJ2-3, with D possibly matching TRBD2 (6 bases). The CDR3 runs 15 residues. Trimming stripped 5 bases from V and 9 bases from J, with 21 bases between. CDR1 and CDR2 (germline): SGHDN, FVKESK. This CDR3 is CASSRPGLLPGTQYF. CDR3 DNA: TGTGCCAGCAGCAGACCGGGACTTCTACCGGGGACGCAGTATTTT.

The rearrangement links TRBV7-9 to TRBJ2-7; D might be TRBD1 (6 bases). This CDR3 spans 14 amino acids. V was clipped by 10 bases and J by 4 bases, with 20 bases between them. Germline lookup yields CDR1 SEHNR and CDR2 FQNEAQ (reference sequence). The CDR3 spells CATAGAGKKYEQYF. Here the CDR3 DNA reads TGTGCCACGGCAGGGGCAGGGAAGAAATACGAGCAGTACTTC. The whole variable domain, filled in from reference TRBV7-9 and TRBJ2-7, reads DTGVSQNPRHKITKRGQNVTFRCDPISEHNRLYWYRQTLGQGPEFLTYFQNEAQLEKSRLLSDRFSAERPKGSFSTLEIQRTEQGDSAMYLCATAGAGKKYEQYFGPGTRLTVT.

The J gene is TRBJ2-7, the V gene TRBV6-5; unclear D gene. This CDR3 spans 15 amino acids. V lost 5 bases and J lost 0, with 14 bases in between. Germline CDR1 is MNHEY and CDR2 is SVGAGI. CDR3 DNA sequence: TGTGCCAGCAGTGCTTCAGAGGTGTCCTCCTACGAGCAGTACTTC. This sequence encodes CASSASEVSSYEQYF.

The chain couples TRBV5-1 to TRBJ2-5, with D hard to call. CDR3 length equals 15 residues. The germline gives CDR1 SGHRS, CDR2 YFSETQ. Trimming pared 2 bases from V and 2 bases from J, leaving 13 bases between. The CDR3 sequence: CASSFLGQRQETQYF. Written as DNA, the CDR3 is TGCGCCAGCAGCTTCTTAGGCCAGAGGCAAGAGACCCAGTACTTC. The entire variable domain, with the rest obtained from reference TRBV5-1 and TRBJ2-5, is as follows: KAGVTQTPRYLIKTRGQQVTLSCSPISGHRSVSWYQQTPGQGLQFLFEYFSETQRNKGNFPGRFSGRQFSNSRSEMNVSTLELGDSALYLCASSFLGQRQETQYFGPGTRLLVL.

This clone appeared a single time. CDR3 region: CASSQGPYNEQFF. The DNA of the CDR3 is TGTGCCAGCAGCCAGGGGCCCTACAATGAGCAGTTCTTC. The chain is built from TRBV7-3 and TRBJ2-1; D is possibly TRBD1 (6 bases). This CDR3 spans 13 amino acids. The V gene's germline CDR1 is SGHTA and CDR2 FQGTGA. V lost 5 bases, J lost 2 bases, and 7 bases lay in between.

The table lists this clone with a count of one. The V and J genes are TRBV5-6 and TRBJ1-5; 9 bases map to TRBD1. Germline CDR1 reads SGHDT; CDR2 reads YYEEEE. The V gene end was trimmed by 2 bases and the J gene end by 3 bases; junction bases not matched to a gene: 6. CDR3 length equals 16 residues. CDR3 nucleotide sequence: TGTGCCAGCAGCTTCCGGACAGGGGTCTTCAATCAGCCCCAGCATTTT. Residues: CASSFRTGVFNQPQHF.

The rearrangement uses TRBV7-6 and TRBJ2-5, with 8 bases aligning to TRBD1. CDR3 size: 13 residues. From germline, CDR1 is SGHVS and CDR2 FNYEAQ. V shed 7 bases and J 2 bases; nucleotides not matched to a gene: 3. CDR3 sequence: CASKTGEQETQYF. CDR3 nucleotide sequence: TGTGCCAGCAAGACAGGGGAACAAGAGACCCAGTACTTC.

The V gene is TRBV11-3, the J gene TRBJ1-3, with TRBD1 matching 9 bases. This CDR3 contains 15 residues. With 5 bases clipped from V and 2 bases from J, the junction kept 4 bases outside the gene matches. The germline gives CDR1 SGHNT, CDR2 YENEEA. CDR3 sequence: CASSPDRGTGNTIYF. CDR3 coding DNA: TGTGCCAGCAGCCCGGACAGGGGAACTGGAAACACCATATATTTT.

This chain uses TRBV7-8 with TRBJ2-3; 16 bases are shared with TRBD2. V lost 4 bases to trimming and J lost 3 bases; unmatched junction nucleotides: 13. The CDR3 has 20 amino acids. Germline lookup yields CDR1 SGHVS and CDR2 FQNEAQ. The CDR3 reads CASSSTEGLAGGPRTDTQYF. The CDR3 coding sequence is TGTGCCAGCAGCTCCACGGAGGGACTAGCGGGAGGGCCTAGGACAGATACGCAGTATTTT.

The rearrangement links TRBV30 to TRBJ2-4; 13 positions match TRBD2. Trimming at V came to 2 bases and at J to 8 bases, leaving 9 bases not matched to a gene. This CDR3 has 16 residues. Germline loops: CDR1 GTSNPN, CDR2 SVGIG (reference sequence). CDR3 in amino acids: CAWSSRTSGSFYIQYF. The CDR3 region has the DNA TGTGCCTGGAGTAGCCGGACTAGCGGGAGTTTTTACATTCAGTACTTC.

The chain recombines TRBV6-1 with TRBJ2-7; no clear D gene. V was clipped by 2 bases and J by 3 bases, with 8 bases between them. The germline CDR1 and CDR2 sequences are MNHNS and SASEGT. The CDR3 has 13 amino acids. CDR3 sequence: CASSELGSYEQYF. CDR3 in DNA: TGTGCCAGCAGTGAATTGGGCAGCTACGAGCAGTACTTC.

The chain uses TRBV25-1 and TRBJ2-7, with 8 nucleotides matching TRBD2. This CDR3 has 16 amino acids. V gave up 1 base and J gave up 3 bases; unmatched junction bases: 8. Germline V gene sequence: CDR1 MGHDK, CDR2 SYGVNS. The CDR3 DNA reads TGTGCCAGCAGTGAATCCGCAAGCGGGAGTATCTACGAGCAGTACTTC. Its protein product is CASSESASGSIYEQYF.

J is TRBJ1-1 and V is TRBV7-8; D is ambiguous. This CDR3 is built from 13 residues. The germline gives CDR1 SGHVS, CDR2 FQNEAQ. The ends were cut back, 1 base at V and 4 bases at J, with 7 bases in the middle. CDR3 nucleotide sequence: TGTGCCAGCAGCTTAGATTATAGCACTGAAGCTTTCTTT. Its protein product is CASSLDYSTEAFF.